The clone carrying this TCR beta chain occurred many times. No antigen is known for it. This record comes from a study of cytomegalovirus exposure and HLA in healthy donors. V gave up 2 bases and J gave up 2 bases; unmatched junction bases: 6. The CDR3 extends over 16 amino acids. Germline values: CDR1 MNHEY, CDR2 SVGAGI. Points from the study as a whole: Later work found most CMV-associated TCR beta chains apparently HLA-restricted. Later, an analysis showed that TCR beta chains associated with HLA were more clonally expanded than others that were equally common. The authors later linked a missense DCLRE1C variant to TCR beta V- and J-gene trimming.

Amplification used 60 Vbeta primers and 13 Jbeta primers. Measured with immunoSEQ multiplex PCR; TCRdb has only the in-frame clones, and not every one. The sample has some 150,000 clones, roughly 83% seen once; the top ten hold about 3.8%. The TCR originated in a man between 35 and 55 years old in good health and CMV-seropositive. The sample comprised PBMCs. V is TRBV6-5 and J is TRBJ2-1; 7 nucleotides line up with TRBD1. CDR3 in DNA: TGTGCCAGCAGTTACAGAGTAGGGGGCGCCTACAATGAGCAGTTCTTC. This translates into CASSYRVGGAYNEQFF.